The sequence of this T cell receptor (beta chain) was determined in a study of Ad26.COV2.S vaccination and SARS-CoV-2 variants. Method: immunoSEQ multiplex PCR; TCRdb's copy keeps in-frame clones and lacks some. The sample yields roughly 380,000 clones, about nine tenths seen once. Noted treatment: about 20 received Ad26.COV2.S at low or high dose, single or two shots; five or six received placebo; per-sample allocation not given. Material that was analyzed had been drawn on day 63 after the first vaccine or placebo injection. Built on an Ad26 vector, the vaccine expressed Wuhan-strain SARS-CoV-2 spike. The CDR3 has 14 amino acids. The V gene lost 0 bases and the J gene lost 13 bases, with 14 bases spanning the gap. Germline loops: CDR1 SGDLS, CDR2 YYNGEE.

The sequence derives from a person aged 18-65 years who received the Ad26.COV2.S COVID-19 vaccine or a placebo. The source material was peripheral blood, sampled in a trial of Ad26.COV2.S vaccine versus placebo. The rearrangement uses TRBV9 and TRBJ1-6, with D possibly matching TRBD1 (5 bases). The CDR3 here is CASSVGEGPKPLHF. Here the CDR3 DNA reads TGTGCCAGCAGCGTAGGGGAGGGACCGAAGCCCCTCCACTTT.